These 19 T cell receptor beta chains share one sample of origin, sequenced in a study of blood T cell repertoires in COVID-19. Sequencing used immunoSEQ multiplex PCR; TCRdb keeps in-frame clones, though not all of them. The sample carries over 150,000 clones, 80% to 85% recorded once. Sequencing was performed on peripheral blood. Every receptor here comes from a man aged 18 to 30 with active or convalescent COVID-19.

The chain links TRBV14 to TRBJ2-1; 11 nucleotides match TRBD2. V gave up 3 bases and J gave up 7 bases; unmatched junction bases: 11. This CDR3 comprises 17 residues. The germline CDR1 and CDR2 sequences are SGHDN and FVKESK. This chain's CDR3 is CASSHGVLAGGGNEQFF. The CDR3 DNA reads TGTGCCAGCAGCCACGGCGTCCTAGCGGGAGGTGGGAATGAGCAGTTCTTC.

This sequence joins TRBV4-2 and TRBJ2-1; a weak D match, TRBD1 (5 bases). The CDR3 consists of 15 residues. CDR1 and CDR2 from the germline V gene are LGHNA and YNFKEQ. V shed 0 bases and J shed 9 bases, with 15 bases lying between them. CDR3 loop: CASSQDAHNRGEQFF. The CDR3 nucleotides read TGTGCCAGCAGCCAAGATGCCCATAATAGGGGTGAGCAGTTCTTC.

The gene calls are TRBV12-3 or TRBV12-4 and TRBJ1-2; no firm D call. The CDR3 runs 13 residues. V lost 0 bases and J lost 7, with 9 bases in between. CDR3 sequence (DNA): TGTGCCAGCAGTTTAGCCGCTCGGGGTGGCTACACCTTC. Translating gives CASSLAARGGYTF.

The chain couples TRBV2 to TRBJ1-2, with 8 bases identical to TRBD1. The CDR3 spans 16 residues. V lost 6 bases to trimming and J lost 2 bases; unmatched junction nucleotides: 11. Germline CDR1 reads SNHLY; CDR2 reads FYNNEI. The CDR3, as DNA: TGTGCCAGCAGGGGTGGACAGGGAAGATCCAACTATGGCTACACCTTC. Its translation is CASRGGQGRSNYGYTF.

The gene calls are TRBV6-5 and TRBJ1-6, with 8 bases aligning to TRBD1. Trimming removed 7 bases from V and 7 bases from J; junction bases left unmatched: 9. CDR1 and CDR2 from the germline V gene are MNHEY and SVGAGI. This CDR3 comprises 15 residues. CDR3 sequence (DNA): TGTGCCAGCACCCTGGACAGGGCAGGCAATTCACCCCTCCACTTT. Translating it yields CASTLDRAGNSPLHF.

V is TRBV27 and J is TRBJ1-2; 8 positions match TRBD1. The V gene's germline CDR1 is MNHEY and CDR2 SMNVEV (reference sequence). The V gene end was trimmed by 1 base and the J gene end by 3 bases; junction bases not matched to a gene: 4. The CDR3 spans 15 residues. DNA for the CDR3: TGTGCCAGCAGTTTATTCGGACAGGGTGACTATGGCTACACCTTC. Its translation: CASSLFGQGDYGYTF.

This clone was seen more than once but under ten times. This sequence joins TRBV4-1 and TRBJ1-2; D remains ambiguous. Germline V gene data show CDR1 as MGHRA and CDR2 as YSYEKL. V was trimmed by 0 bases and J by 0 bases, leaving 11 bases between them. CDR3 length: 16 amino acids. CDR3 in DNA: TGCGCCAGCAGCCAAGATTTGGCGGCTACTAACTATGGCTACACCTTC. Translating it yields CASSQDLAATNYGYTF.

J is TRBJ2-7 and V is TRBV7-9; D is unclear. The germline gives CDR1 SEHNR, CDR2 FQNEAQ (reference sequence). This CDR3 is 15 amino acids long. Trimming cost V 1 base and J 0 bases, with 10 bases left between them. The CDR3 loop is CASSLGLTISYEQYF. In DNA form, the CDR3 reads TGTGCCAGCAGCTTAGGACTTACTATCTCCTACGAGCAGTACTTC.

The chain carries TRBV27 and TRBJ1-4; perhaps TRBD1 as D (6 bases). The CDR3 sequence is 16 residues long. Germline-derived CDR1 and CDR2 are MNHEY and SMNVEV (reference sequence). Trimming stripped 6 bases from V and 3 bases from J, with 17 bases between. CDR3 in DNA: TGTGCCAGCAGCCTCGGGAGGGGGGTGGCTAATGAAAAACTGTTTTTT. Translated, it gives CASSLGRGVANEKLFF.

V usage is TRBV6-1 and J usage is TRBJ1-5, with D hard to call. The CDR3 loop spans 13 amino acids. The V end lost 2 bases, the J end lost 6 bases, and 8 bases lay between the germline ends. The germline CDR1 and CDR2 sequences are MNHNS and SASEGT. The CDR3 sequence: CASSETRLQPQHF. The CDR3 DNA follows: TGTGCCAGCAGTGAAACCAGGCTTCAGCCCCAGCATTTT.

The V call is TRBV7-6, the J call TRBJ2-1, with D tentatively TRBD2 (6 bases). The CDR3 is 17 residues long. The germline V and J ends were trimmed by 0 bases and 4 bases, with 16 bases remaining between them. The germline V gene has CDR1 SGHVS and CDR2 FNYEAQ. The CDR3 loop is CASSLARLVSGYNEQFF. CDR3 DNA sequence: TGTGCCAGCAGCTTAGCGCGTTTGGTTAGCGGATACAATGAGCAGTTCTTC.

The chain recombines TRBV18 with TRBJ1-2, with 7 bases lining up with TRBD1. This CDR3 is 14 amino acids long. After removal of 6 bases from V and 2 bases from J, the junction contained 6 bases not matched to a gene. From germline, CDR1 is KGHSH and CDR2 LQKENI. The chain's CDR3 is CASSWDSQNYGYTF. The DNA for the CDR3 is TGTGCCAGCTCCTGGGACAGCCAAAACTATGGCTACACCTTC.

This clone occurred once. The genes are TRBV27 and TRBJ1-3; TRBD1 might be the D (6 bases). V was shortened by 3 bases and J by 4 bases, with 10 bases between the two germline ends. CDR3 length: 14 amino acids. Germline CDR1 and CDR2: MNHEY and SMNVEV (reference sequence). The DNA for the CDR3 is TGTGCCAGCAGTTTCGGGGGGCGCGGAAACACCATATATTTT. Protein: CASSFGGRGNTIYF.

This chain links TRBV2 with TRBJ2-7; TRBD1 aligns across 9 bases. The germline CDR1 and CDR2 sequences are SNHLY and FYNNEI. Unmatched junction bases numbered 13, after V lost 8 bases and J lost 5 bases. The CDR3 is made up of 15 amino acids. The CDR3 loop is CASGKAGTGNNEQYF. CDR3 sequence (DNA): TGTGCCAGCGGTAAAGCGGGGACAGGGAATAACGAGCAGTACTTC.

The chain employs TRBV5-1 and TRBJ2-6; D is ambiguous. Trimming removed 4 bases from V and 0 bases from J, with 11 bases in between. CDR3 size: 16 residues. From germline, CDR1 is SGHRS and CDR2 YFSETQ. CDR3 nucleotides: TGCGCCAGCAGCGTTTCCGGAGACTCTGGGGCCAACGTCCTGACTTTC. Translated, it gives CASSVSGDSGANVLTF.

The chain has TRBV6-4 and TRBJ2-1; 7 bases are a match to TRBD1. Trimming at V came to 5 bases and at J to 3 bases, leaving 7 bases not matched to a gene. The CDR3 runs to 15 residues. Per germline, CDR1 MRHNA and CDR2 SNTAGT. CDR3 sequence (DNA): TGTGCCAGCAGTAATACAGGGGAAGGCTACAATGAGCAGTTCTTC. Protein: CASSNTGEGYNEQFF.

The chain carries TRBV5-6 and TRBJ2-5; 9 bases are shared with TRBD1. CDR3 length: 14 amino acids. Germline lookup yields CDR1 SGHDT and CDR2 YYEEEE. The trim removed 5 bases at V and 4 bases at J, leaving 6 bases unmatched. CDR3 in amino acids: CASSRQGEGETQYF. The CDR3 DNA is TGTGCCAGCAGTCGACAGGGGGAGGGAGAGACCCAGTACTTC.

V is TRBV2 and J is TRBJ1-2; TRBD1 might be the D (5 bases). This CDR3 region has 12 residues. Germline CDR1 is SNHLY and CDR2 is FYNNEI. The V and J ends lost 8 bases and 4 bases respectively, with 11 bases between them. The CDR3 loop is CASGQGGYGYTF. In DNA, the CDR3 is TGTGCCAGCGGTCAGGGTGGCTATGGCTACACCTTC. Full variable domain (rest looked up from reference TRBV2 and TRBJ1-2): EPEVTQTPSHQVTQMGQEVILRCVPISNHLYFYWYRQILGQKVEFLVSFYNNEISEKSEIFDDQFSVERPDGSNFTLKIRSTKLEDSAMYFCASGQGGYGYTFGSGTRLTVV.

The chain uses TRBV5-4 and TRBJ2-7; possibly TRBD1 for D (7 bases). V was shortened by 2 bases and J by 4 bases, with 10 bases between the two germline ends. The germline gives CDR1 SGHNT, CDR2 YYREEE (reference sequence). The CDR3 contains 13 residues. The CDR3 reads CASSFRGEYEQYF. In DNA form, the CDR3 reads TGTGCCAGCAGCTTCAGGGGGGAGTACGAGCAGTACTTC.